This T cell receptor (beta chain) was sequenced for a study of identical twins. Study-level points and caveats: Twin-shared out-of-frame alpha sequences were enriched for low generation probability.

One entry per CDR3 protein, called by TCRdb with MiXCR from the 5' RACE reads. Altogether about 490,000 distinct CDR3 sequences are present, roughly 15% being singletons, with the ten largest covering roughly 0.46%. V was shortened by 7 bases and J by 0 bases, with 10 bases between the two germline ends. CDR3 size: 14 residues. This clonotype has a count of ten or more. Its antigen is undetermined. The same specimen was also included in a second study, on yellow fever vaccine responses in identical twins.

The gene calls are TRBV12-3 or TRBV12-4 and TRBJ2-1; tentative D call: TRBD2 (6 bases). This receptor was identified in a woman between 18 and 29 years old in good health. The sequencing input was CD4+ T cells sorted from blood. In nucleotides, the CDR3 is TGTGCCAGCATCTTTAGCGGCTCCTACAATGAGCAGTTCTTC. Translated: CASIFSGSYNEQFF.